The T cell receptor (beta chain) described here comes from a study of identical twins. Through template switching, a universal primer site was introduced, and the cDNA contained unique molecular identifiers. TCRdb reanalysed the 5' RACE reads using MiXCR and keeps one entry per CDR3 protein. The sample includes 500,000 to 550,000 distinct CDR3 sequences, under 25% seen only once; the top ten take approximately 0.49%. The sample holds a few counts of this clonotype. The V and J ends lost 0 bases and 10 bases respectively, with 13 bases between them. This CDR3 is built from 14 residues. The germline gives CDR1 SGHNT, CDR2 YENEEA. The same data also went into a second study, on yellow fever vaccine responses in identical twins.

The TCR sequence derives from a woman between 18 and 29 years old in good health. Sequencing used CD4+ T cells sorted from blood. The V and J genes are TRBV11-3 and TRBJ2-1; D not resolved. CDR3 sequence: CASSLEMGTVEQFF. CDR3 DNA sequence: TGTGCCAGCAGCTTAGAAATGGGTACGGTGGAGCAGTTCTTC. Together with reference TRBV11-3 and TRBJ2-1, the CDR3 gives the full variable domain: EAGVVQSPRYKIIEKKQPVAFWCNPISGHNTLYWYLQNLGQGPELLIRYENEEAVDDSQLPKDRFSAERLKGVDSTLKIQPAELGDSAVYLCASSLEMGTVEQFFGPGTRLTVL.